This TCR beta chain was identified in a study of T-cell reconstitution after alpha-beta-depleted transplantation in children listed by TCRdb under 2016. Study-level background: Using TCR repertoire profiling, the study quantitatively followed how T-cell immune reconstitution unfolded in children after TCRalphabeta/CD19-depleted allogeneic hematopoietic cell transplantation. General study outcomes and caveats: In some patients, the high TCRbeta diversity seen at day 60 was put down to recipient T cells and intrathymic progenitors that had survived conditioning. About two months after transplant, the apparently early recovery of alphabetaT-cell counts reportedly depended on just several hundred clones that had expanded rapidly and came from non-depleted graft cells. Hyperexpanded clone frequencies declined over subsequent months; after one year, T-cell counts and TCRbeta diversity were mostly attributed to newly produced T cells.

There are many counts of this clonotype. No cognate antigen has been identified for it. No much larger clone is present one base from it, and per-base qualities are unavailable. The library was obtained by PCR. Sequencing instrument: Illumina HiSeq 2500. Molecular barcoding was employed in the preparation of TCR libraries, with unique molecular identifiers being used to normalize TCRbeta repertoire quantification. TCRdb cleaned the public reads at Q25 with fastp, built clones with MiXCR and kept in-frame beta chains. A single entry per CDR3 protein holds the most common genes and DNA from its merged rows. Recorded for this sample are 480,000 or so distinct CDR3 sequences; about 11% of them occurred a single time. The ten largest clones take up around 2% of the sample. In the paper's terms, the treatment or condition label means: allogeneic hematopoietic cell transplantation with graft depleted of TCRalphabeta T cells and CD19 B cells. Transplant recipients were children who received TCRalphabeta/CD19-depleted allogeneic hematopoietic cell grafts.

The starting material was PBMCs, obtained before TCRalphabeta/CD19-depleted stem cell transplant. The sequence came from a child aged 2 to 10 with inherited bone marrow failure, due to receive a stem cell transplant.

Read as DNA, the sequence is TGTGCCAGCAGCCAGGGTTCTGATACGCAGTATTTT. This codes for CASSQGSDTQYF. Recombination joined TRBV7-8 with TRBJ2-3; TRBD1 could be the D gene, as 5 bases match. Including cysteine and phenylalanine, the CDR3 has 12 amino acids. Here the CDR3 DNA is all that survives: 36 bases in frame from base 1. CDR1 SGHVS and CDR2 FQNEAQ were looked up in the germline V gene. V loses 5 bases of germline sequence and J loses 6 bases, and the interval between the two ends is 9 bases.